A selection of T cell receptor beta chains follows, all from one sample in a study of blood T cell repertoires in COVID-19. Measured with immunoSEQ multiplex PCR; TCRdb has only the in-frame clones, and not every one. The sample has 130,000 to 150,000 clones; more than 75% are singletons. The sample was peripheral blood. All receptors come from a woman in her 70s with COVID-19, enrolled during active disease. Both conserved end residues are part of each CDR3. Each record gives: V gene, clone size, J gene, D gene, CDR3 DNA, CDR3 protein. D genes are given only for firm matches. Size is omitted from some rows. Given values are once, few, many or a class for expanded clones.

>TRBV6-4|NA|TRBJ2-7|NA
TGTGCCAGCAGGCCCCGTCGGGGCTACGAGCAGTACTTC
CASRPRRGYEQYF
>TRBV7-9|NA|TRBJ1-2|NA
TGTGCCAGCAGCTACACAGGGCAGAGGAACTATGGCTACACCTTC
CASSYTGQRNYGYTF
>TRBV5-5|NA|TRBJ2-3|TRBD2
TGTGCCAGCAGCTTGGTCCTAGCGGGGGGGAGGCTTACAGATACGCAGTATTTT
CASSLVLAGGRLTDTQYF
>TRBV28|NA|TRBJ1-4|NA
TGTGCCAGCAGTTTATGGGGGGGGAGGACTAATGAAAAACTGTTTTTT
CASSLWGGRTNEKLFF
>TRBV2|NA|TRBJ1-3|TRBD1
TGTGCCAGCAGTCTGACAGGGTTGGGAAACACCATATATTTT
CASSLTGLGNTIYF
>TRBV5-6|few|TRBJ2-2|TRBD1
TGTGCCAGCAGCTCCCAGGGGGTTACCGGGGAGCTGTTTTTT
CASSSQGVTGELFF
>TRBV10-1|NA|TRBJ2-1|TRBD2
TGCGCCAGCAATGCAGGGACTAGCGGGGGGGATGAGCAGTTCTTC
CASNAGTSGGDEQFF
>TRBV28|NA|TRBJ1-5|NA
TGTGCCAGCAGTCTTCTCAATCAGCCCCAGCATTTT
CASSLLNQPQHF
>TRBV18|NA|TRBJ2-7|NA
TGTGCCAGCTCACCGCCTGCGGGGACAGCCTACGAGCAGTACTTC
CASSPPAGTAYEQYF
>TRBV15|NA|TRBJ1-2|NA
TGTGCCACCAGCAGTTTGAGGAACTATGGCTACACCTTC
CATSSLRNYGYTF
>TRBV3-1/TRBV3-2|NA|TRBJ2-7|NA
TGTGCCAGCAGCCCCCAGGGTTACGAGCAGTACTTC
CASSPQGYEQYF
>TRBV30|once|TRBJ1-1|NA
TGTGCCTGCCGACGAGGGATGAACACTGAAGCTTTCTTT
CACRRGMNTEAFF
>TRBV19|NA|TRBJ1-2|TRBD1
TGTGCCAGTAGTGCCCTCCTCACACAGGGGTACTATGGCTACACCTTC
CASSALLTQGYYGYTF
>TRBV21-1|NA|TRBJ2-1|NA
TGTGCCAGCAGCAAAGGGGGCCAGTGTGGGACTAGCGGGGGCCTAGGGTACAATGAGCAGTTCTTC
CASSKGGQCGTSGGLGYNEQFF
>TRBV11-3|NA|TRBJ2-2|NA
TGTGCCAGCAGCGACCAGCGGGCGAAGAACCGTGGGGAGCTGTTTTTT
CASSDQRAKNRGELFF
>TRBV2|NA|TRBJ2-7|NA
TGTGCCAGCACAGGCCGTGTCGGCGAGCAGTACTTC
CASTGRVGEQYF
>TRBV9|NA|TRBJ1-1|NA
TGTGCCAGCAGCCCAGGGGACACTGAAGCTTTCTTT
CASSPGDTEAFF
>TRBV5-1|NA|TRBJ2-3|TRBD1
TGCGCCAGCAGCTTGAGGGACAGGGCAGATACGCAGTATTTT
CASSLRDRADTQYF
>TRBV14|NA|TRBJ1-2|NA
TGTGCCAGCAGCCGCCAGGGGACCTATGGCTACACCTTC
CASSRQGTYGYTF
>TRBV2|NA|TRBJ2-7|NA
TGTGCCAGCAGTCAACAGGAGGGGCACGAGCAGTACTTC
CASSQQEGHEQYF
>TRBV6-1|NA|TRBJ2-4|TRBD2
TGTGCCAGCAGTGAATCACATACCTGGGAGGGGAGCAAAAACATTCAGTACTTC
CASSESHTWEGSKNIQYF
>TRBV10-3|NA|TRBJ1-4|NA
TGTGCCATCAGTGGGGGCCGGACAGCTAATGAAAAACTGTTTTTT
CAISGGRTANEKLFF
>TRBV5-8|many|TRBJ1-1|NA
TGTGCCAGCAGCTGGGGGGGTCTGCTCTCCACTGAAGCTTTCTTT
CASSWGGLLSTEAFF
>TRBV2|once|TRBJ1-1|TRBD1
TGTGCCAGCACCGGGACAGCGATGAACACTGAAGCTTTCTTT
CASTGTAMNTEAFF
>TRBV7-9|NA|TRBJ1-5|NA
TGTGCCAGCAGCTTAGTTTCAGGGGCTTCAAATCAGCCCCAGCATTTT
CASSLVSGASNQPQHF
>TRBV7-9|NA|TRBJ2-3|NA
TGTGCCAGCAGCTACTATGGGACTCGCACAGATACGCAGTATTTT
CASSYYGTRTDTQYF
>TRBV24-1|NA|TRBJ2-7|TRBD1
TGTGCCACCAGTACACCGGACAGGGCCTACGAGCAGTACTTC
CATSTPDRAYEQYF
>TRBV6-5|NA|TRBJ2-7|TRBD1
TGTGCCAGCAGTTACTCGATGACAGGGAGTGCCTACGAGCAGTACTTC
CASSYSMTGSAYEQYF
>TRBV7-9|NA|TRBJ2-5|TRBD1
TGTGCCAGCAGCGACGACAGGGGTTACCAAGAGACCCAGTACTTC
CASSDDRGYQETQYF
>TRBV18|NA|TRBJ2-6|NA
TGTGCCAGCTCACCGAACGGGTGGGGGGCCAACGTCCTGACTTTC
CASSPNGWGANVLTF